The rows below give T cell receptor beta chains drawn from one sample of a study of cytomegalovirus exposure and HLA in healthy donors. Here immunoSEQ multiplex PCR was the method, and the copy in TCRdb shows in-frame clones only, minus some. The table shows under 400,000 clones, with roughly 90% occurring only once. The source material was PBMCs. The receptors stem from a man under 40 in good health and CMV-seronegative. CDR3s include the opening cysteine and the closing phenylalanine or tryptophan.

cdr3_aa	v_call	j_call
CSVHGQPNEQFF	TRBV29-1	TRBJ2-1
CASSPQGGPPFTGELFF	TRBV18	TRBJ2-2
CASSLEESNQPQHF	TRBV7-2	TRBJ1-5
CAWSVSDYGYTF	TRBV30	TRBJ1-2
CASSLGQGDTQYF	TRBV5-1	TRBJ2-3
CASSSGRDQPQHF	TRBV7-8	TRBJ1-5
CASSQGPMNTEAFF	TRBV4-1	TRBJ1-1
CASRILGGAGTGELFF	TRBV6-6	TRBJ2-2
CASSQQGIMNTEAFF	TRBV18	TRBJ1-1
CASTDRVRYNSPLHF	TRBV27	TRBJ1-6